What follows are 31 T cell receptor beta chains derived from one specimen sequenced in a study of T cell repertoires in cytomegalovirus infection. TCRdb recomputed calls from the reads with MiXCR, one row per CDR3 protein. The sample includes roughly 920,000 distinct CDR3 sequences, about a third of them seen just once. No antigen has been identified for these receptors. The sequencing used cultured CD8+ T cells from PBMCs, collected from culture after CMV antigen stimulation. These receptors came from a human donor in good health (CMV status not recorded). Some clones in this sample may be carry-over from other donors' samples.

The V gene is TRBV5-4, the J gene TRBJ1-6; unclear D gene. V shed 4 bases and J shed 9 bases, with 14 bases lying between them. Looked up from germline, CDR1 is SGHNT and CDR2 is YYREEE (reference sequence). This CDR3 is 14 amino acids long. The CDR3 DNA reads as TGTGCCAGCAGCCCTTGGGGATTTGCTTCACCCCTCCACTTT. As protein: CASSPWGFASPLHF.

The table lists this clonotype with many counts. This chain joins TRBV7-6 and TRBJ2-5; a weak D match, TRBD1 (6 bases). The ends were cut back, 4 bases at V and 1 base at J, with 16 bases in the middle. This CDR3 is built from 16 residues. Germline V CDR1 and CDR2: SGHVS, FNYEAQ. The CDR3 coding sequence is TGTGCCAGCAGCTACCGACAGGCCCGTGGCCAAGAGACCCAGTACTTC. This codes for CASSYRQARGQETQYF.

This clonotype has just a few counts. CDR3 DNA: TGTGCCAGCAGACTCGACGGTAATGGCTACACCTTC. It codes for CASRLDGNGYTF. The V call is TRBV6-6, the J call TRBJ1-2; no definite D call. The ends were cut back, 6 bases at V and 6 bases at J, with 11 bases in the middle. Germline V CDR1 and CDR2: MNHNY, SVGAGI (reference sequence). The CDR3 has 12 residues.

The chain is built from TRBV7-9 and TRBJ2-3; D unresolved. The CDR3 sequence is 10 residues long. Germline values: CDR1 SEHNR, CDR2 FQNEAQ (reference sequence). V shed 8 bases and J shed 5 bases, with 5 bases lying between them. The CDR3 spells CASGIDTQYF. CDR3 DNA sequence: TGTGCCAGCGGGATAGATACGCAGTATTTT.

This clonotype was picked up a small number of times. The rearrangement uses TRBV6-5 and TRBJ2-5, with D tentatively TRBD2 (5 bases). Trimming shortened V by 0 bases and J by 5 bases, and 10 bases separated the two germline ends. This CDR3 contains 14 residues. Germline lookup yields CDR1 MNHEY and CDR2 SVGAGI. CDR3 DNA: TGTGCCAGCAGTTACTCGACAACGGGGGAGACCCAGTACTTC. Its protein is CASSYSTTGETQYF.

The table lists this clonotype with a few counts. The chain employs TRBV20-1 and TRBJ2-5, with D perhaps matching TRBD2 (7 bases). CDR1 DFQATT and CDR2 SNEGSKA come from the germline V gene (reference sequence). This CDR3 has 14 amino acids. The germline V and J ends were trimmed by 5 bases and 6 bases, with 19 bases remaining between them. The CDR3: CSAPEGGAQKTQYF. CDR3 nucleotides: TGCAGTGCTCCGGAAGGGGGGGCTCAAAAGACCCAGTACTTC.

This clonotype appeared a few times. V usage is TRBV6-5 and J usage is TRBJ2-1, with D perhaps TRBD1 (7 bases). This CDR3 has 14 amino acids. Trimming pared 7 bases from V and 3 bases from J, leaving 13 bases between. Germline CDR1 MNHEY, CDR2 SVGAGI. DNA of the CDR3: TGTGCCAGCACCTTTCAGGGGGGCTACAATGAGCAGTTCTTC. Protein: CASTFQGGYNEQFF.

In this sample, this clonotype turned up a few times. The V call is TRBV19, the J call TRBJ2-3, with a possible D match to TRBD2 (5 bases). CDR3 size: 14 residues. V was shortened by 9 bases and J by 0 bases, with 13 bases between the two germline ends. CDR1 is LNHDA, CDR2 SQIVND, per germline (reference sequence). CDR3 nucleotides: TGTGCCAGCTTGGAGCGGAGGAGCACAGATACGCAGTATTTT. Its protein product is CASLERRSTDTQYF.

This clonotype has a handful of counts. This chain uses TRBV2 with TRBJ2-3; weak D call: TRBD2 (6 bases). V was trimmed by 11 bases and J by 1 base, leaving 10 bases between them. Per the germline V gene, CDR1 is SNHLY and CDR2 is FYNNEI. This CDR3 region has 12 residues. CDR3 sequence reads: CAEGEGTDTQYF. The CDR3 bases are TGTGCCGAAGGGGAGGGCACAGATACGCAGTATTTT.

In its sample, this clonotype was seen many times. The chain recombines TRBV7-2 with TRBJ1-5, with 8 bases aligning to TRBD1. Losses at the gene ends were 4 bases for V and 5 bases for J; bases not matched to a gene: 10. In germline, CDR1 is SGHTA, CDR2 FQGNSA. CDR3 length equals 16 residues. In nucleotides, the CDR3 is TGTGCCAGCAGCTCACGAGGACAGGGATTTGATCAGCCCCAGCATTTT. It translates to CASSSRGQGFDQPQHF.

This clonotype was counted only a few times. The V and J genes are TRBV7-9 and TRBJ2-2, with TRBD2 matching 7 bases. V lost 2 bases, J lost 7 bases, and 7 bases stayed unmatched. The CDR3 extends over 15 amino acids. CDR1 SEHNR and CDR2 FQNEAQ come from the germline V gene (reference sequence). The CDR3 sequence is CASSLSAGEIGELFF. Written as DNA, the CDR3 is TGTGCCAGCAGCTTATCGGCGGGGGAGATCGGGGAGCTGTTTTTT.

The chain is built from TRBV6-5 and TRBJ1-1; D gene unclear. CDR3 size: 13 residues. Trimming removed 1 base at V and 7 bases at J, with 10 bases between. Germline V gene data show CDR1 as MNHEY and CDR2 as SVGAGI. The CDR3 DNA reads TGTGCCAGCAGTTACTATATACATGATGAAGCTTTCTTT. This gives the protein CASSYYIHDEAFF.

This clonotype was recorded many times. V is TRBV7-2 and J is TRBJ2-7, with TRBD2 matching 13 bases. CDR1 and CDR2 (germline): SGHTA, FQGNSA. Unmatched junction bases numbered 5, after V lost 2 bases and J lost 4 bases. The CDR3 covers 16 residues. The CDR3 loop is CASSLMGLAGKYEQYF. DNA for the CDR3: TGTGCCAGCAGCTTAATGGGACTAGCGGGGAAGTACGAGCAGTACTTC.

The chain employs TRBV5-5 and TRBJ1-2; no definite D call. The germline V gene has CDR1 SGHKS and CDR2 YYEKEE (reference sequence). V was pared by 1 base and J by 0 bases, with 10 bases between. The CDR3 totals 15 residues. The CDR3 here is CASSLYSGTNYGYTF. Written as DNA, the CDR3 is TGTGCCAGCAGCTTGTATTCCGGGACTAACTATGGCTACACCTTC.

This clonotype was counted a few times. The gene calls are TRBV6-2 or TRBV6-3 and TRBJ2-1; D not certain. CDR3 length: 11 amino acids. V was cut by 0 bases and J by 10 bases, with 4 bases left in between. Germline CDR1 MNHEY, CDR2 SVGEGT. The CDR3 region is CASSYSAEQFF. DNA of the CDR3: TGTGCCAGCAGTTACTCCGCGGAGCAGTTCTTC.

The rearrangement links TRBV10-3 to TRBJ1-1; D gene ambiguous. V was shortened by 6 bases and J by 0 bases, with 23 bases between the two germline ends. This CDR3 has 18 residues. Germline V gives CDR1 ENHRY, CDR2 SYGVKD. The CDR3 DNA reads TGTGCCATCAGAAGGTCTCTACCCCGGGGTGGGTTGAACACTGAAGCTTTCTTT. As protein: CAIRRSLPRGGLNTEAFF.

This clonotype was observed a handful of times. This chain uses TRBV12-3 or TRBV12-4 with TRBJ2-7; no reliable D call. The CDR3 totals 13 residues. V shed 1 base and J shed 3 bases, with 7 bases lying between them. The chain's CDR3 is CASSLGLGYEQYF. CDR3 nucleotides: TGTGCCAGCAGTTTAGGTCTCGGCTACGAGCAGTACTTC.

The J gene is TRBJ2-7, the V gene TRBV28; no definite D call. CDR3 length: 16 residues. V lost 5 bases and J 1 base, leaving 18 bases between the germline ends. CDR1 MDHEN and CDR2 SYDVKM come from the germline V gene. CDR3 amino acids: CASSPSAILVSYEQYV. The CDR3 bases are TGTGCCAGCAGTCCAAGCGCTATACTTGTTTCCTACGAGCAGTACGTC.

The count of this clonotype is one. The V call is TRBV10-1, the J call TRBJ2-5; 8 nucleotides match TRBD2. Germline lookup yields CDR1 WNHNN and CDR2 SYGVQD (reference sequence). V gave up 5 bases and J gave up 3 bases; unmatched junction bases: 8. The CDR3 has 15 residues. This chain's CDR3 is CASSFGLAAEETQYF. The CDR3 DNA reads TGCGCCAGCAGTTTCGGACTAGCAGCGGAAGAGACCCAGTACTTC.

V and J are TRBV5-6 and TRBJ2-7; TRBD2 aligns across 7 bases. The CDR3 has 15 residues. Germline CDR1 and CDR2: SGHDT and YYEEEE. Losses at the gene ends were 0 bases for V and 5 bases for J; bases not matched to a gene: 8. CDR3 amino acids: CASSLGGRGMHEQYV. The DNA of the CDR3 is TGTGCCAGCAGCTTGGGAGGGAGGGGAATGCACGAGCAGTACGTC.

The genes are TRBV5-1 and TRBJ1-3, with 7 bases that match TRBD1. J gave up 0 bases and V 2 bases, and 17 bases lay outside the gene matches. The CDR3 runs to 20 residues. The germline CDR1 and CDR2 sequences are SGHRS and YFSETQ. The CDR3 spells CASSLLRDRPEIHSGNTIYF. The CDR3 DNA sequence: TGCGCCAGCAGCTTACTCCGGGACAGACCTGAGATCCACTCTGGAAACACCATATATTTT. Drawing the rest from reference TRBV5-1 and TRBJ1-3, the complete variable domain is KAGVTQTPRYLIKTRGQQVTLSCSPISGHRSVSWYQQTPGQGLQFLFEYFSETQRNKGNFPGRFSGRQFSNSRSEMNVSTLELGDSALYLCASSLLRDRPEIHSGNTIYFGEGSWLTVV.

This chain uses TRBV6-1 with TRBJ1-1, with D perhaps matching TRBD1 (5 bases). V lost 6 bases to trimming and J lost 3 bases, with 17 bases between them. CDR3 length equals 15 residues. CDR1 MNHNS and CDR2 SASEGT come from the germline V gene. CDR3 nucleotides: TGTGCCAGCAGCCCGGACATAATCGGCGACACTGAAGCTTTCTTT. This translates into CASSPDIIGDTEAFF.

The sample holds a few counts of this clonotype. This rearrangement joins TRBV20-1 to TRBJ1-6; perhaps TRBD1 as D (6 bases). The CDR3 has 17 residues. Germline lookup yields CDR1 DFQATT and CDR2 SNEGSKA (reference sequence). V shed 0 bases and J shed 0 bases, with 12 bases lying between them. The CDR3 sequence: CSARDRGPSSYNSPLHF. CDR3 nucleotide sequence: TGCAGTGCTAGAGACAGGGGACCAAGCTCCTATAATTCACCCCTCCACTTT.

Only a few counts were recorded for this clonotype. V is TRBV4-1 and J is TRBJ2-7, with a possible D match to TRBD1 (5 bases). The germline V and J ends were trimmed by 5 bases and 0 bases, with 17 bases remaining between them. This CDR3 is built from 16 residues. Germline V gene data show CDR1 as MGHRA and CDR2 as YSYEKL. CDR3 sequence: CASSSTPQGSSYEQYF. The CDR3 region has the DNA TGCGCCAGCAGCTCGACCCCCCAGGGCAGCTCCTACGAGCAGTACTTC.

This chain connects TRBV7-9 to TRBJ1-1; 9 nucleotides match TRBD1. J gave up 4 bases and V 2 bases, and 11 bases lay outside the gene matches. CDR3 length equals 17 residues. From germline, CDR1 is SEHNR and CDR2 FQNEAQ (reference sequence). CDR3 nucleotides: TGTGCCAGCAGCTTAATAGGGGGACAGGGAATGGGCACTGAAGCTTTCTTT. This translates into CASSLIGGQGMGTEAFF.

The sample holds a few counts of this clonotype. V and J are TRBV6-1 and TRBJ1-5; tentative D call: TRBD1 (5 bases). The V gene lost 5 bases and the J gene lost 3 bases, with 11 bases spanning the gap. The CDR3 is made up of 14 amino acids. Germline CDR1 is MNHNS and CDR2 is SASEGT. CDR3 in DNA: TGTGCCAGCAGTCAACAGGCCACCAATCAGCCCCAGCATTTT. The encoded protein is CASSQQATNQPQHF.

This sequence joins TRBV2 and TRBJ2-7, with D possibly being TRBD1 (5 bases). Between the trimmed V and J ends, which lost 2 bases and 7 bases, there was a span of 9 bases. CDR3 length equals 12 residues. CDR1 is SNHLY and CDR2 is FYNNEI in the germline V gene. The CDR3 spells CASSENYREQYV. For the CDR3, the DNA is TGTGCCAGCAGTGAAAACTACAGGGAGCAGTACGTC.

This sequence joins TRBV9 and TRBJ2-1; 7 bases line up with TRBD2. After removal of 0 bases from V and 4 bases from J, the junction contained 7 bases not matched to a gene. Germline V gene sequence: CDR1 SGDLS, CDR2 YYNGEE. The CDR3 totals 16 residues. The CDR3 DNA sequence: TGTGCCAGCAGCGTAGTAGAAGCGGGGCCATACAATGAGCAGTTCTTC. Protein sequence: CASSVVEAGPYNEQFF.

This clonotype was seen only a few times. A single base separates this from a much larger clone, so it may be a read error. The CDR3: CASSLGREYNEQFF. The CDR3 coding sequence is TGTGCCAGCAGTTTGGGCAGGGAGTACAATGAGCAGTTCTTC. This chain uses TRBV28 with TRBJ2-1; D might be TRBD1 or TRBD2, each matching 5 bases. Germline V gene sequence: CDR1 MDHEN, CDR2 SYDVKM. Between the trimmed V and J ends, which lost 3 bases and 4 bases, there was a span of 10 bases. The CDR3 extends over 14 amino acids. The variable domain in full, completed from reference TRBV28 and TRBJ2-1, reads DVKVTQSSRYLVKRTGEKVFLECVQDMDHENMFWYRQDPGLGLRLIYFSYDVKMKEKGDIPEGYSVSREKKERFSLILESASTNQTSMYLCASSLGREYNEQFFGPGTRLTVL.

The V and J genes are TRBV7-6 and TRBJ1-2; tentative D call: TRBD1 (6 bases). The CDR3 has 15 residues. The ends were cut back, 6 bases at V and 3 bases at J, with 17 bases in the middle. Germline CDR1 and CDR2: SGHVS and FNYEAQ. DNA of the CDR3: TGTGCCAGCAGGGGGGGGGGCCCCGCGGACTATGGCTACACCTTC. It yields the protein CASRGGGPADYGYTF.

In this sample, this clonotype turned up a few times. This chain joins TRBV29-1 and TRBJ2-7; perhaps D is TRBD1 or TRBD2 (5 bases each). Germline V gene lookup returns CDR1 SQVTM and CDR2 ANQGSEA. Between the trimmed V and J ends, which lost 1 base and 6 bases, there was a span of 22 bases. The CDR3 length is 16 residues. The CDR3 sequence: CSVEGGNPTGLGEQYF. In DNA form, the CDR3 reads TGCAGCGTTGAAGGGGGGAATCCGACGGGGCTCGGCGAGCAGTACTTC.